The 20 T cell receptor beta chains below come from one sample, sequenced in a study of blood T cell repertoires in COVID-19. Using immunoSEQ multiplex PCR, the repertoire was profiled, and TCRdb retains in-frame clones only, with some absent. The sample carries about 120,000 clones, roughly 82% recorded once. Source material: peripheral blood. The source of these receptors is a human donor in a cohort sampled during active COVID-19.

The genes are TRBV7-8 and TRBJ2-6, with D perhaps matching TRBD1 (5 bases). CDR1 is SGHVS, CDR2 FQNEAQ, per germline. The CDR3 spans 15 residues. With 4 bases removed from V and 2 bases from J, the gap between germline ends came to 9 bases. The chain's CDR3 is CASSSPGPGANVLTF. The CDR3 nucleotides read TGTGCCAGCAGCTCCCCAGGGCCTGGGGCCAACGTCCTGACTTTC. Together with reference TRBV7-8 and TRBJ2-6, the CDR3 gives the full variable domain: GAGVSQSPRYKVAKRGQDVALRCDPISGHVSLFWYQQALGQGPEFLTYFQNEAQLDKSGLPSDRFFAERPEGSVSTLKIQRTQQEDSAVYLCASSSPGPGANVLTFGAGSRLTVL.

The rearrangement uses TRBV19 and TRBJ2-7; tentative D call: TRBD2 (7 bases). The CDR3 sequence is 12 residues long. V lost 4 bases to trimming and J lost 5 bases, with 9 bases between them. Germline-derived CDR1 and CDR2 are LNHDA and SQIVND (reference sequence). The chain's CDR3 is CASSTGGNEQYF. The DNA for the CDR3 is TGTGCCAGTAGTACGGGGGGCAACGAGCAGTACTTC.

The chain couples TRBV19 to TRBJ1-1; D gene uncertain. Trimming cost V 10 bases and J 3 bases, with 15 bases left between them. This CDR3 is built from 13 residues. CDR1 and CDR2 (germline): LNHDA, SQIVND (reference sequence). The CDR3, as DNA: TGTGCCACTAAGACCCGACGGGACACTGAAGCTTTCTTT. Translation: CATKTRRDTEAFF.

The chain combines TRBV10-3 with TRBJ2-7; 8 positions agree with TRBD2. This CDR3 region has 14 residues. The V and J ends lost 6 bases and 0 bases, in that order; junction bases with no gene match: 4. The V gene's germline CDR1 is ENHRY and CDR2 SYGVKD. The CDR3 spells CAISRGGSSYEQYF. In DNA form, the CDR3 reads TGTGCCATCAGCCGGGGGGGGAGCTCCTACGAGCAGTACTTC.

Of note for this clone: This same CDR3 is encoded by further DNA sequences in the sample. CDR3: CASSPGTSGASSYNEQFF. DNA for the CDR3: TGTGCCAGCAGCCCGGGGACTAGCGGGGCAAGCTCCTACAATGAGCAGTTCTTC. The chain joins TRBV7-2 to TRBJ2-1; 13 bases are shared with TRBD2. The CDR3 has 18 residues. The J segment lost 0 bases and the V segment lost 5 bases, leaving 7 bases of the junction unmatched. The V gene's germline CDR1 is SGHTA and CDR2 FQGNSA.

Here the CDR3 reads CATQRGSTDTQYF. In DNA form, the CDR3 reads TGTGCCACCCAACGCGGAAGCACAGATACGCAGTATTTT. The chain couples TRBV24-1 to TRBJ2-3; D is ambiguous. Trimming shortened V by 9 bases and J by 0 bases, and 9 bases separated the two germline ends. This CDR3 spans 13 amino acids. Germline V lookup: CDR1 KGHDR, CDR2 SFDVKD.

This chain links TRBV9 with TRBJ1-1; no definite D call. The CDR3 is 14 residues long. Deletions cut 0 bases from V and 1 base from J, with 7 bases between. The germline CDR1 and CDR2 sequences are SGDLS and YYNGEE. CDR3 nucleotide sequence: TGTGCCAGCAGCGTAGTTAGACAGAACACTGAAGCTTTCTTT. Its translation: CASSVVRQNTEAFF.

The J gene is TRBJ2-3, the V gene TRBV15; no clear D. The germline gives CDR1 LNHNV, CDR2 YYDKDF (reference sequence). CDR3 size: 13 residues. Between the trimmed V and J ends, which lost 2 bases and 8 bases, there was a span of 11 bases. CDR3 coding DNA: TGTGCCACCAGCAGATCTAACTACGGTACGCAGTATTTT. Translated: CATSRSNYGTQYF.

J is TRBJ2-1 and V is TRBV2; 7 bases fit TRBD2. This CDR3 region has 11 residues. Looked up from germline, CDR1 is SNHLY and CDR2 is FYNNEI. The J segment lost 12 bases and the V segment lost 8 bases, leaving 7 bases of the junction unmatched. The CDR3 protein is CASAREGGQFF. As DNA, the CDR3 is TGTGCCAGCGCCAGGGAGGGAGGGCAGTTCTTC.

The chain uses TRBV20-1 and TRBJ2-1; 7 nucleotides align to TRBD1. The CDR3 has 15 residues. V lost 7 bases to trimming and J lost 5 bases; unmatched junction nucleotides: 14. CDR1 is DFQATT and CDR2 is SNEGSKA in the germline V gene (reference sequence). CDR3 DNA: TGCAGTGTTAGTCCCACTTTACAGGGGAACAATGAGCAGTTCTTC. Translation: CSVSPTLQGNNEQFF.

This chain links TRBV7-8 with TRBJ2-7; 7 nucleotides agree with TRBD1. CDR3 size: 14 residues. Germline V gene data show CDR1 as SGHVS and CDR2 as FQNEAQ. V was clipped by 5 bases and J by 5 bases; unmatched bases: 9. CDR3 DNA sequence: TGTGCCAGCAGCCTTAGTAAGGGGGCCCACGAGCAGTACTTC. Amino acids: CASSLSKGAHEQYF.

The chain recombines TRBV6-1 with TRBJ1-5; 10 bases match TRBD1. The CDR3 spans 15 residues. The V gene end was trimmed by 2 bases and the J gene end by 4 bases; junction bases not matched to a gene: 2. Germline V gene lookup returns CDR1 MNHNS and CDR2 SASEGT. The CDR3 loop is CASSEMGQGNQPQHF. The CDR3 DNA reads TGTGCCAGCAGTGAAATGGGACAGGGGAATCAGCCCCAGCATTTT.

The V call is TRBV27, the J call TRBJ1-1; D remains unclear. Germline V CDR1 and CDR2: MNHEY, SMNVEV (reference sequence). V was cut by 0 bases and J by 0 bases, with 8 bases left in between. The CDR3 has 15 residues. CDR3 loop: CASSLSASMNTEAFF. The DNA for the CDR3 is TGTGCCAGCAGTTTATCAGCGAGCATGAACACTGAAGCTTTCTTT.

The CDR3 DNA sequence: TGTGCCAGCAGCTTAATTGGACTCGCGGGGGGGCGGACCGGGGAGCTGTTTTTT. This sequence encodes CASSLIGLAGGRTGELFF. This chain uses TRBV11-2 with TRBJ2-2; 9 bases line up with TRBD2. J gave up 5 bases and V 2 bases, and 12 bases lay outside the gene matches. This CDR3 region has 18 residues. Per the germline V gene, CDR1 is SGHAT and CDR2 is FQNNGV.

V and J are TRBV6-5 and TRBJ1-4, with 9 bases fitting TRBD1. The CDR3 is 13 residues long. V lost 6 bases, J lost 6 bases, and 2 bases stayed unmatched. Germline CDR1 and CDR2: MNHEY and SVGAGI. The CDR3 loop reads CASSRDRDEKLFF. The CDR3 DNA follows: TGTGCCAGCAGCCGGGACAGGGATGAAAAACTGTTTTTT.

V gene TRBV20-1 combines with J gene TRBJ2-1; no reliable D call. Germline V gene sequence: CDR1 DFQATT, CDR2 SNEGSKA (reference sequence). The length of the CDR3 is 12 residues. Trimming removed 3 bases from V and 6 bases from J, with 9 bases in between. CDR3 nucleotide sequence: TGCAGTGCTAGTGGTAGCCTCAATGAGCAGTTCTTC. Amino acid sequence: CSASGSLNEQFF.

J is TRBJ2-2 and V is TRBV3-1 (or the pseudogene TRBV3-2); 8 bases are a match to TRBD2. The ends lost 4 bases at V and 7 bases at J; junction bases unmatched: 17. This CDR3 has 18 residues. Per germline, CDR1 LGHDT and CDR2 YNNKEL (reference sequence). The CDR3 DNA sequence: TGTGCCAGCAGCCCGGTGAGGGGAACGGGGGGGCATCTCGGGGAGCTGTTTTTT. It specifies CASSPVRGTGGHLGELFF.

The rearrangement links TRBV5-1 to TRBJ1-1; no definite D call. This CDR3 is built from 13 residues. V was shortened by 1 base and J by 1 base, with 5 bases between the two germline ends. The germline V gene has CDR1 SGHRS and CDR2 YFSETQ. CDR3 sequence: CASSLSWNTEAFF. The DNA of the CDR3 is TGCGCCAGCAGCTTGTCTTGGAACACTGAAGCTTTCTTT.

The V call is TRBV5-1, the J call TRBJ2-5, with TRBD2 matching 10 bases. The CDR3 has 16 residues. The germline CDR1 and CDR2 sequences are SGHRS and YFSETQ. V was clipped by 4 bases and J by 3 bases; unmatched bases: 9. CDR3 residues: CASSREGLAGEETQYF. In DNA, the CDR3 is TGCGCCAGCAGCCGGGAGGGGCTAGCGGGGGAAGAGACCCAGTACTTC. Together with reference TRBV5-1 and TRBJ2-5, the CDR3 gives the full variable domain: KAGVTQTPRYLIKTRGQQVTLSCSPISGHRSVSWYQQTPGQGLQFLFEYFSETQRNKGNFPGRFSGRQFSNSRSEMNVSTLELGDSALYLCASSREGLAGEETQYFGPGTRLLVL.

This clone was seen once. The V gene is TRBV6-5, the J gene TRBJ1-6; TRBD1 aligns across 7 bases. The CDR3 has 16 residues. The trim removed 0 bases at V and 9 bases at J, leaving 8 bases unmatched. Germline values: CDR1 MNHEY, CDR2 SVGAGI. The chain's CDR3 is CASSYSGAGGTSPLHF. The CDR3 DNA is TGTGCCAGCAGTTACTCGGGGGCAGGGGGGACTTCACCCCTCCACTTT.